This T cell receptor beta chain emerged from a study of CD8 T cells in Susac syndrome. Trimming shortened V by 4 bases and J by 1 base, and 10 bases separated the two germline ends. In germline, CDR1 is MDHEN, CDR2 SYDVKM. The CDR3 is 14 residues long. The authors reverse transcribed roughly 0.5 to 1 ug RNA with random hexamers. TCRdb used MiXCR to reprocess the immunoSEQ multiplex PCR reads, holding one entry per CDR3 protein. The sample carries about 190,000 distinct CDR3 sequences, around 95% recorded once. The chain has TRBV28 and TRBJ1-1; D perhaps matches TRBD1 (5 bases). The source of this sequence is a human donor with Susac syndrome. The sequencing sample was made of CD8+ T cells from PBMCs. The CDR3 region has the DNA TGTGCCAGCAGTTCAAGACAGCAGAACACTGAAGCTTTCTTT. Translating it yields CASSSRQQNTEAFF.